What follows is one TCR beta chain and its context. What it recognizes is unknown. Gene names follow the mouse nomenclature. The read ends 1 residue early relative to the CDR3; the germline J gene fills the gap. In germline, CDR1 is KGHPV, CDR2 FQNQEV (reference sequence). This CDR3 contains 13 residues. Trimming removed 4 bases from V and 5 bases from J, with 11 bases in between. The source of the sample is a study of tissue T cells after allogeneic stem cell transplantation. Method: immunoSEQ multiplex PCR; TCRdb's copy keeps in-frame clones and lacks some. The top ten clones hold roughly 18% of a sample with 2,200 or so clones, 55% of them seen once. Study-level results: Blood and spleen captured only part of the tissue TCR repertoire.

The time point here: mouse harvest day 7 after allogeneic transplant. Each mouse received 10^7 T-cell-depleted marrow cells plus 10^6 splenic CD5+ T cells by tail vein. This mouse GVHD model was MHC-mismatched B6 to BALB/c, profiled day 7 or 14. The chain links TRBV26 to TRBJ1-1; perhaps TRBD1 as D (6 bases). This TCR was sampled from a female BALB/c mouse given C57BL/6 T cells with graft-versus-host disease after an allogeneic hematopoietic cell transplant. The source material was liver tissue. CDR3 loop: CASSRQEGTEVFF. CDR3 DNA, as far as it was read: TGTGCCAGCAGTCGACAGGAGGGGACAGAAGTCTTC.